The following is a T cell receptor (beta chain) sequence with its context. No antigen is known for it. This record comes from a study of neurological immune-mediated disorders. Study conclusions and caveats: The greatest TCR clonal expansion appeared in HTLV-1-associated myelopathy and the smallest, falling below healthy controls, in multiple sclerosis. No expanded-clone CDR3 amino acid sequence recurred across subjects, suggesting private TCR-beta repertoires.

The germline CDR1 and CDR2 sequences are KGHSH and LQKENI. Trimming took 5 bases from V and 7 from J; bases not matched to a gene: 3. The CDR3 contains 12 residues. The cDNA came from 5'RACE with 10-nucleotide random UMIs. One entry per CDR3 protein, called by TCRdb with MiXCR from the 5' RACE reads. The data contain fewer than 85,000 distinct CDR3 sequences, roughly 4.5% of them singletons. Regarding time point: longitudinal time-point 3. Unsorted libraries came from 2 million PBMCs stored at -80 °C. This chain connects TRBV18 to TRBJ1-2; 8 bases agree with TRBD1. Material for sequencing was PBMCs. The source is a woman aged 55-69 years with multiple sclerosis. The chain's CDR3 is CASSAGQGGYTF. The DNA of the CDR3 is TGTGCCAGCTCAGCCGGACAGGGTGGCTACACCTTC.